This TCR beta chain was identified in a study of blood T cell repertoires in COVID-19. Study information: Material from acute and convalescent COVID-19 was sourced from the United States, Italy and Spain. In each case, the material was cDNA or gDNA derived from T cells, B-cell-depleted T cells, or PBMCs.

CDR3 length equals 15 residues. Trimming removed 1 base from V and 7 bases from J; junction bases left unmatched: 5. Germline CDR1 reads LGHNA; CDR2 reads YSLEER. In the source study's methods: The authors estimated nucleated cell counts from reference gene primer amplification. Repertoires were generated with immunoSEQ multiplex PCR, while TCRdb's copy carries only in-frame clones and drops some. V and J calls and clone size come straight from that table; D and trimming were deduced from the DNA. The sample lists about 60,000 clones; over 60% were seen once. A Seattle source enrolled patients during active infection and followed them longitudinally.

The source material was peripheral blood. The chain uses TRBV4-3 and TRBJ2-1; 9 positions agree with TRBD2. This TCR came from a woman in her 70s with COVID-19, enrolled during active disease. The CDR3 DNA follows: TGCGCCAGCAGCCAAGCCGGGACTAGCATGAATGAGCAGTTCTTC. It codes for CASSQAGTSMNEQFF.